This T cell receptor (beta chain) was obtained from a study of circulating and synovial CD4+ cells in juvenile arthritis. The study, taken as a whole, reports: Overlap with synovium rose as more T cells were sequenced.

Of note for this clone: Its matching antigen is unknown.

Germline loops: CDR1 SEHNR, CDR2 FQNEAQ (reference sequence). Trimming cost V 5 bases and J 5 bases; bases outside gene matches: 3. This CDR3 has 14 residues. Profiled with immunoSEQ multiplex PCR; TCRdb holds only in-frame clones, not every one. The sample lists just over 35,000 clones, approximately 96% occurring once. The V gene is TRBV7-9, the J gene TRBJ1-5, with 10 bases identical to TRBD1. The sequencing input was CD4+ T cells from blood. This receptor was obtained from a human donor with juvenile idiopathic arthritis. The CDR3 DNA sequence: TGTGCCAGCAGCCCCGGGACAGGGGATCAGCCCCAGCATTTT. Encoded protein: CASSPGTGDQPQHF.